This entry lists 24 T cell receptor beta chains sequenced from one sample in a study of vaccination and CD4 T cells after COVID-19. The treatment denotes: approximately nine-day PBMC culture with coronavirus spike peptide pools or control peptides (ViraFEST assay). An Oncomine TCR Beta short-read assay was used to sequence the DNA from cultured CD4+ T cells. TCRdb independently ran MiXCR on the PCR reads; one entry per CDR3 protein. The sample lists more than 5,500 distinct CDR3 sequences, around 62% occurring once. What these receptors recognize is not known. Sequencing was done on a sample of CD4+ T cells from blood, cultured in vitro. The source of these receptors is a human donor who had recovered from COVID-19.

The V and J genes are TRBV7-8 and TRBJ2-7, with 8 positions matching TRBD1. The CDR3 covers 17 residues. V dropped 5 bases and J dropped 9; count of bases not matched to a gene: 21. In germline, CDR1 is SGHVS, CDR2 FQNEAQ. DNA of the CDR3: TGTGCCAGCAGCCGGGACAGGATGATTTTAGCGTCCTCTGGGCAGTACTTC. This gives the protein CASSRDRMILASSGQYF.

This clonotype was detected only a few times. V is TRBV20-1 and J is TRBJ2-3; D tentatively fits TRBD1 or TRBD2 (5 bases each). Trimming left V 7 bases short and J 1 base short, with 6 bases between. The germline V gene has CDR1 DFQATT and CDR2 SNEGSKA (reference sequence). The CDR3 runs 11 residues. CDR3 in DNA: TGCAGTGGAGGGGGCACAGATACGCAGTATTTT. This translates into CSGGGTDTQYF.

This chain connects TRBV4-2 to TRBJ1-2, with TRBD1 matching over 12 bases. The CDR3 spans 19 residues. CDR1 is LGHNA and CDR2 is YNFKEQ in the germline V gene. The junction had 15 bases not matched to a gene; V was cut back by 2 bases and J by 5 bases. The DNA for the CDR3 is TGTGCCAGCAGCCAACTTGATCGGGACAGGGGGCAACCTATGTATGGCTACACCTTC. As protein: CASSQLDRDRGQPMYGYTF.

The V gene is TRBV30, the J gene TRBJ2-5; the match to TRBD1 covers 8 bases. Germline loops: CDR1 GTSNPN, CDR2 SVGIG (reference sequence). This CDR3 comprises 15 residues. Trimming at V came to 2 bases and at J to 4 bases, leaving 9 bases not matched to a gene. The CDR3 reads CAWSSGQGHAETQYF. CDR3 nucleotides: TGTGCCTGGAGTTCAGGACAGGGCCATGCAGAGACCCAGTACTTC. Combining the CDR3 with reference TRBV30 and TRBJ2-5 gives the whole variable domain SQTIHQWPATLVQPVGSPLSLECTVEGTSNPNLYWYRQAAGRGLQLLFYSVGIGQISSEVPQNLSASRPQDRQFILSSKKLLLSDSGFYLCAWSSGQGHAETQYFGPGTRLLVL.

The rearrangement uses TRBV21-1 and TRBJ1-5; the tabulated D call, TRBD1, remains unverified against the DNA. TRBV21-1 is a recognized pseudogene. CDR3 length: 17 amino acids. The CDR3 sequence is CASSERQYFLGNQPQHF. The CDR3 coding sequence is TGTGCCAGCAGCGAAAGACAGTATTTTCTGGGGAATCAGCCCCAGCATTTT.

This chain joins TRBV20-1 and TRBJ2-3; D is ambiguous. The germline V gene encodes CDR1 DFQATT and CDR2 SNEGSKA (reference sequence). This CDR3 has 12 residues. The ends were cut back, 6 bases at V and 4 bases at J, with 11 bases in the middle. The CDR3 loop is CSAKTTSDTQYF. The CDR3 DNA is TGCAGTGCAAAAACTACGTCAGATACGCAGTATTTT.

This clonotype was detected only a few times. The chain carries TRBV27 and TRBJ1-6, with 10 bases lining up with TRBD1. This CDR3 is 16 amino acids long. Germline V CDR1 and CDR2: MNHEY, SMNVEV (reference sequence). The ends lost 5 bases at V and 9 bases at J; junction bases unmatched: 10. CDR3: CASSPRQGAGVSPLHF. The CDR3 DNA sequence: TGTGCCAGCAGTCCCCGACAGGGGGCAGGGGTTTCACCCCTCCACTTT.

This clonotype was counted a few times. V gene TRBV20-1 combines with J gene TRBJ1-5; the D is unclear. The V end was cut by 3 bases, the J end by 0 bases, with 15 bases between. Germline assignment: CDR1 DFQATT and CDR2 SNEGSKA (reference sequence). The CDR3 loop spans 16 amino acids. The CDR3 here is CSASRPQEYSNQPQHF. The DNA for the CDR3 is TGCAGTGCTAGTAGGCCACAAGAATATAGCAATCAGCCCCAGCATTTT.

The chain has TRBV6-5 and TRBJ2-5, with D unresolved. V was pared by 4 bases and J by 5 bases, with 20 bases between. Looked up from germline, CDR1 is MNHEY and CDR2 is SVGAGI. There are 16 residues in the CDR3. This CDR3 reads CASSSEMTQRVETQYF. The CDR3 DNA reads TGTGCCAGCAGTTCAGAAATGACGCAACGGGTTGAGACCCAGTACTTC.

The chain links TRBV5-4 to TRBJ2-5; D is unclear. With 4 bases removed from V and 5 bases from J, the gap between germline ends came to 15 bases. CDR1 is SGHNT, CDR2 YYREEE, per germline (reference sequence). The CDR3 is 14 residues long. CDR3 residues: CASSPRPEAETQYF. The CDR3 region has the DNA TGTGCCAGCAGCCCGCGACCCGAGGCGGAGACCCAGTACTTC.

This clonotype was observed once. V gene TRBV6-5 combines with J gene TRBJ2-3; D possibly uses TRBD1 or TRBD2 (5 bases each). V was clipped by 4 bases and J by 3 bases, with 11 bases between them. The CDR3 is 14 residues long. Germline V CDR1 and CDR2: MNHEY, SVGAGI. The CDR3: CASSLLRGTDTQYF. In DNA form, the CDR3 reads TGTGCCAGCAGTTTACTGAGGGGAACAGATACGCAGTATTTT.

The V and J genes are TRBV11-2 and TRBJ2-7; a weak D match, TRBD2 (5 bases). Looked up from germline, CDR1 is SGHAT and CDR2 is FQNNGV. V lost 4 bases and J lost 6, with 10 bases in between. There are 12 residues in the CDR3. The CDR3 region has the DNA TGTGCCAGCAGCTCCTCGGGAAGCGAGCAGTACTTC. Translated: CASSSSGSEQYF. The full variable domain, its missing parts supplied by reference TRBV11-2 and TRBJ2-7, is EAGVAQSPRYKIIEKRQSVAFWCNPISGHATLYWYQQILGQGPKLLIQFQNNGVVDDSQLPKDRFSAERLKGVDSTLKIQPAKLEDSAVYLCASSSSGSEQYFGPGTRLTVT.

This clonotype occurred a few times. V usage is TRBV6-5 and J usage is TRBJ2-3; TRBD2 agrees at 8 bases. This CDR3 is 15 amino acids long. V lost 4 bases and J lost 2; bases outside the gene matches: 5. The germline V gene has CDR1 MNHEY and CDR2 SVGAGI. CDR3 DNA: TGTGCCAGCAGTTTACTAGCGGCCTACACAGATACGCAGTATTTT. Protein: CASSLLAAYTDTQYF.

This clonotype turned up a few times. The V call is TRBV20-1, the J call TRBJ1-1, with D perhaps matching TRBD1 (5 bases). Trimming took off 1 base at V and 0 bases at J, with 6 bases between the two ends. This CDR3 region has 13 residues. The V gene's germline CDR1 is DFQATT and CDR2 SNEGSKA (reference sequence). The chain's CDR3 is CSARVRVNTEAFF. CDR3 in DNA: TGCAGTGCTAGAGTCAGGGTGAACACTGAAGCTTTCTTT.

V is TRBV15 and J is TRBJ1-6; no definite D call. Germline CDR1 is LNHNV and CDR2 is YYDKDF (reference sequence). Trimming took 4 bases from V and 3 from J, leaving 10 bases between them. This CDR3 comprises 15 residues. CDR3: CATSTGNNYNSPLHF. The CDR3 nucleotides are TGTGCCACCAGCACAGGAAACAACTATAATTCACCCCTCCACTTT.

The chain has TRBV20-1 and TRBJ1-2; 7 bases are shared with TRBD1. The length of the CDR3 is 13 residues. Germline loops: CDR1 DFQATT, CDR2 SNEGSKA (reference sequence). The V and J ends lost 5 bases and 4 bases, in that order; junction bases with no gene match: 7. This CDR3 is CSAEGAFGYGYTF. CDR3 in DNA: TGCAGTGCTGAGGGGGCTTTCGGCTATGGCTACACCTTC.

The chain couples TRBV5-1 to TRBJ1-2, with 9 nucleotides matching TRBD1. J was trimmed by 8 bases and V by 4 bases; bases with no gene match: 9. Germline-derived CDR1 and CDR2 are SGHRS and YFSETQ. This CDR3 has 14 amino acids. The CDR3 loop reads CASSLIGQGQGYTF. CDR3 nucleotides: TGCGCCAGCAGCCTTATAGGACAGGGGCAGGGCTACACCTTC.

The chain has TRBV7-2 and TRBJ2-1, with D possibly matching TRBD2 (6 bases). V was clipped by 1 base and J by 2 bases, with 6 bases between them. In germline, CDR1 is SGHTA, CDR2 FQGNSA. The CDR3 extends over 14 amino acids. CDR3 bases: TGTGCCAGCAGCTTAGTAGCGGCCTACAATGAGCAGTTCTTC. Residues: CASSLVAAYNEQFF.

By proportion, this clonotype is large. V usage is TRBV6-2 or TRBV6-3 and J usage is TRBJ2-5; possible D gene TRBD1, 6 bases. This CDR3 is 16 amino acids long. The V end was cut by 0 bases, the J end by 2 bases, with 13 bases between. The V gene's germline CDR1 is MNHEY and CDR2 SVGEGT. CDR3 amino acids: CASSYSPGVIQETQYF. The CDR3 nucleotides are TGTGCCAGCAGTTACTCTCCAGGGGTGATACAAGAGACCCAGTACTTC.

This clonotype was found a few times. The chain combines TRBV7-3 with TRBJ1-2; 7 bases fit TRBD1. The CDR3 length is 13 residues. Trimming at V came to 6 bases and at J to 8 bases, leaving 9 bases not matched to a gene. Germline V gene lookup returns CDR1 SGHTA and CDR2 FQGTGA. The CDR3 DNA sequence: TGTGCCAGCAGTTTATCCCCGGACAGGGGCTACACCTTC. Translation: CASSLSPDRGYTF.

This rearrangement joins TRBV18 to TRBJ1-1; D unclear. Germline V gene sequence: CDR1 KGHSH, CDR2 LQKENI. The CDR3 runs 13 residues. The V gene lost 6 bases and the J gene lost 5 bases, with 13 bases spanning the gap. CDR3 in amino acids: CASSDALGTEAFF. DNA for the CDR3: TGTGCCAGCTCGGACGCCCTGGGGACTGAAGCTTTCTTT.

CDR3 DNA sequence: TGTGCCAGCAGTGTCGGTGGGGGTAATAATTCACCCCTCCACTTT. It translates to CASSVGGGNNSPLHF. V gene TRBV2 combines with J gene TRBJ1-6, with D possibly TRBD1 on 5 matching bases. Germline lookup yields CDR1 SNHLY and CDR2 FYNNEI. Trimming took 4 bases from V and 5 from J, leaving 12 bases between them. This CDR3 has 15 residues.

This chain links TRBV12-3 or TRBV12-4 with TRBJ2-7; 11 bases fit TRBD2. This CDR3 is built from 19 residues. V was clipped by 5 bases and J by 0 bases; unmatched bases: 15. The DNA for the CDR3 is TGTGCCAGCAGTGCCCAACTAGCGGGGGCCTCTATAAGCTCCTACGAGCAGTACTTC. It codes for CASSAQLAGASISSYEQYF.

The gene calls are TRBV20-1 and TRBJ2-7, with 9 bases matching TRBD1. This CDR3 has 14 amino acids. Looked up from germline, CDR1 is DFQATT and CDR2 is SNEGSKA (reference sequence). CDR3 nucleotides: TGCAGCGTCAAGGGGTACAGGGGGCACAGCGAGCAGTACTTC. Translating gives CSVKGYRGHSEQYF.